Presented here are 21 T cell receptor beta chains from one specimen sequenced in a study of blood T cells in healthy people across ages (dated by TCRdb to 2013 to 2016). The library was made by 5' RACE. Sequenced using an Illumina HiSeq 2500. A second PCR of about 6 to 11 cycles was performed with a sample-barcoded 5' primer and a J-beta primer mix. TCRdb itself trimmed the public reads at Q25 with fastp, ran MiXCR and retained productive beta chains. Under each unique CDR3 protein, matching rows form one entry showing the most common genes and DNA. For this sample the table gives about 640,000 distinct CDR3 sequences, of which approximately 50% were detected only once. The ten largest clonotypes hold roughly 34% of the sample. Material for sequencing was blood. These receptors were collected from a man in his 60s in good health.

This clonotype has ten or more counts. The rearrangement uses TRBV20-1 and TRBJ1-2, with D possibly being TRBD1 (6 bases). The CDR3 spans 14 residues. Trimming took 3 bases from V and 2 from J, leaving 13 bases between them. Germline values: CDR1 DFQATT, CDR2 SNEGSKA (reference sequence). The CDR3 DNA is TGCAGTGCTAGGAGACAGGCGGTAAACTATGGCTACACCTTC. It is translated as CSARRQAVNYGYTF.

The chain has TRBV3-1 and TRBJ2-5; D possibly uses TRBD1 or TRBD2 (5 bases each). Trimming stripped 4 bases from V and 5 bases from J, with 14 bases between. Per the germline V gene, CDR1 is LGHDT and CDR2 is YNNKEL (reference sequence). The CDR3 runs to 14 residues. The CDR3 is CASSPGRTGETQYF. DNA for the CDR3: TGTGCCAGCAGCCCGGGACGGACGGGTGAGACCCAGTACTTC.

The rearrangement joins TRBV2 to TRBJ2-2; D not resolved. Between the trimmed V and J ends, which lost 7 bases and 3 bases, there was a span of 15 bases. This CDR3 is built from 15 residues. CDR1 is SNHLY, CDR2 FYNNEI, per germline. The CDR3, as DNA: TGTGCCAGCACCAGACAAGACCGTTACACCGGGGAGCTGTTTTTT. Amino acids: CASTRQDRYTGELFF. The whole variable domain, filled in from reference TRBV2 and TRBJ2-2, reads EPEVTQTPSHQVTQMGQEVILRCVPISNHLYFYWYRQILGQKVEFLVSFYNNEISEKSEIFDDQFSVERPDGSNFTLKIRSTKLEDSAMYFCASTRQDRYTGELFFGEGSRLTVL.

The chain has TRBV21-1 and TRBJ2-3; the D call in the table, TRBD1, was not verified against the DNA. TRBV21-1 represents a pseudogene. This CDR3 comprises 16 residues. DNA for the CDR3: TGTGCCAGCAGCAAAGCAATACCGGGAACCACAGATACGCAGTATTTT. It yields the protein CASSKAIPGTTDTQYF.

This chain joins TRBV10-3 and TRBJ2-2, with a possible D match to TRBD1 (6 bases). Germline CDR1 and CDR2: ENHRY and SYGVKD. Trimming removed 6 bases from V and 0 bases from J, with 11 bases in between. The length of the CDR3 is 15 residues. The CDR3 region is CAISDGQSNTGELFF. The DNA of the CDR3 is TGTGCCATCAGCGACGGACAGTCGAACACCGGGGAGCTGTTTTTT.

This chain links TRBV10-2 with TRBJ2-5; 7 nucleotides match TRBD1. The CDR3 spans 15 residues. Trimming removed 7 bases from V and 1 base from J; junction bases left unmatched: 9. Germline assignment: CDR1 WSHSY and CDR2 SAAADI. The CDR3 reads CASKRGPGGQETQYF. CDR3 nucleotide sequence: TGCGCCAGCAAAAGAGGGCCAGGGGGCCAAGAGACCCAGTACTTC.

This clonotype was observed a few times. The chain uses TRBV11-2 and TRBJ1-1, with D unclear. The CDR3 is made up of 13 amino acids. V was shortened by 2 bases and J by 4 bases, with 8 bases between the two germline ends. CDR1 and CDR2 from the germline V gene are SGHAT and FQNNGV. CDR3 in amino acids: CASSLNSVTEAFF. CDR3 DNA: TGTGCCAGCAGCTTAAATTCGGTCACTGAAGCTTTCTTT.

This chain uses TRBV6-1 with TRBJ1-2; D call uncertain. The V gene's germline CDR1 is MNHNS and CDR2 SASEGT. The CDR3 sequence is 12 residues long. Trimming pared 8 bases from V and 5 bases from J, leaving 12 bases between. The CDR3: CASQTQVYGYTF. The CDR3 bases are TGTGCCAGCCAGACCCAGGTTTATGGCTACACCTTC.

V and J are TRBV7-8 and TRBJ2-2, with D unresolved. This CDR3 spans 15 amino acids. Trimming removed 1 base at V and 3 bases at J, with 9 bases between. Germline values: CDR1 SGHVS, CDR2 FQNEAQ. The CDR3 region is CASSLGQWDTGELFF. CDR3 nucleotide sequence: TGTGCCAGCAGCTTAGGGCAGTGGGACACCGGGGAGCTGTTTTTT.

This chain uses TRBV3-1 with TRBJ2-4; 10 bases agree with TRBD1. The J segment lost 7 bases and the V segment lost 4 bases, leaving 10 bases of the junction unmatched. Germline V gene data show CDR1 as LGHDT and CDR2 as YNNKEL (reference sequence). The CDR3 length is 16 residues. CDR3 DNA: TGTGCCAGCAGCCGCCGGGACAGGGGTTTGAACAACATTCAGTACTTC. Protein sequence: CASSRRDRGLNNIQYF.

This clonotype showed up just a few times. The V call is TRBV9, the J call TRBJ2-7, with D uncertain. Near its end, the DNA agrees better with TRBJ2-5, so the J call may be wrong. Germline-derived CDR1 and CDR2 are SGDLS and YYNGEE. This CDR3 has 15 amino acids. The CDR3 region is CASSVEPDLRETQYF. CDR3 DNA: TGTGCCAGCAGCGTAGAACCAGACCTCCGGGAGACCCAGTACTTC.

The rearrangement uses TRBV4-2 and TRBJ2-3; D may correspond to TRBD1 or TRBD2 (5 bases each). Germline assignment: CDR1 LGHNA and CDR2 YNFKEQ. With 0 bases removed from V and 1 base from J, the gap between germline ends came to 20 bases. The CDR3 sequence is 19 residues long. CDR3 region: CASSQDQTGAPQGTDTQYF. The DNA for the CDR3 is TGTGCCAGCAGCCAAGACCAAACCGGGGCCCCCCAGGGCACAGATACGCAGTATTTT.

This chain connects TRBV5-1 to TRBJ2-7; the match to TRBD1 covers 7 bases. The germline V gene has CDR1 SGHRS and CDR2 YFSETQ. J was trimmed by 0 bases and V by 2 bases; bases with no gene match: 2. This CDR3 region has 14 residues. CDR3 protein: CASSFTGDSYEQYF. CDR3 bases: TGCGCCAGCAGCTTTACAGGGGACTCCTACGAGCAGTACTTC.

The chain is built from TRBV12-5 and TRBJ2-3; D ambiguous. The CDR3 is 14 residues long. V dropped 3 bases and J dropped 10 bases, with 17 bases sitting between them. Germline CDR1 and CDR2: LGHNT and FRNRAP. CDR3 sequence reads: CASGLGTADGAQYF. CDR3 DNA: TGTGCTAGTGGTTTAGGAACAGCCGATGGGGCGCAGTATTTT.

The J gene is TRBJ2-1, the V gene TRBV7-8; 10 positions agree with TRBD2. This CDR3 spans 17 amino acids. CDR1 and CDR2 (germline): SGHVS, FQNEAQ. Losses at the gene ends were 3 bases for V and 0 bases for J; bases not matched to a gene: 5. The CDR3 is CASSFRTSGSSYNEQFF. The CDR3 DNA follows: TGTGCCAGCAGCTTCCGGACTAGCGGAAGCTCCTACAATGAGCAGTTCTTC.

Many counts were recorded for this clonotype. Compared with germline, one end of the junction differs, possibly owing to a read error. The genes are TRBV29-1 and TRBJ2-5; TRBD1 is a possible D gene (5 bases). The CDR3 spans 13 residues. From germline, CDR1 is SQVTM and CDR2 ANQGSEA. CDR3 amino acids: CSVEGQLQETQYF. The CDR3 DNA is TGCAGCGTCGAAGGACAACTCCAAGAGACCCAGTACTTC.

This chain links TRBV10-3 with TRBJ2-5, with 8 bases that match TRBD1. The J call may be wrong; the DNA end is better matched by TRBJ2-7. The germline V gene encodes CDR1 ENHRY and CDR2 SYGVKD. This CDR3 is 13 amino acids long. CDR3 sequence: CATATGDGNEQYF. The CDR3 DNA reads as TGTGCCACTGCGACAGGGGACGGTAACGAGCAGTACTTC.

This clonotype has only one observation. The rearrangement joins TRBV4-2 to TRBJ2-7; D unresolved. The CDR3 is 14 amino acids. Trimming left V 4 bases short and J 2 bases short, with 12 bases between. Germline CDR1 and CDR2: LGHNA and YNFKEQ. The CDR3 here is CASSPLDKPYEQYF. The CDR3 nucleotides read TGTGCCAGCAGCCCCTTAGACAAGCCCTACGAGCAGTACTTC.

The sample holds a few counts of this clonotype. This chain joins TRBV20-1 and TRBJ2-7; TRBD1 matches 8 bases. Looked up from germline, CDR1 is DFQATT and CDR2 is SNEGSKA (reference sequence). Trimming cost V 5 bases and J 4 bases; bases outside gene matches: 7. The CDR3 contains 13 residues. In DNA form, the CDR3 reads TGCAGTGCTGAGAGGACAGGGACTTACGAGCAGTACTTC. Amino acids: CSAERTGTYEQYF.

The chain couples TRBV6-6 to TRBJ2-7, with 9 bases identical to TRBD2. The J call is uncertain, as TRBJ2-5 better fits the DNA end. Germline V gene data show CDR1 as MNHNY and CDR2 as SVGAGI (reference sequence). The CDR3 runs to 15 residues. The CDR3 DNA is TGTGCCAGCAGGTCTCTAGCGGGGTTTTGGGAGACCCAGTACTTC. Protein sequence: CASRSLAGFWETQYF.

This rearrangement joins TRBV12-3 or TRBV12-4 to TRBJ2-1, with D possibly matching TRBD2 (6 bases). The ends were cut back, 3 bases at V and 11 bases at J, with 20 bases in the middle. This CDR3 is 15 amino acids long. CDR3 bases: TGTGCCAGCAGTTTTCAGGCGGGCCTGGGGGGTAAGCAGTTCTTC. Protein product: CASSFQAGLGGKQFF.